These 12 T cell receptor beta chains came from one sample sequenced in a study of blood T cell repertoires in COVID-19. Generated by immunoSEQ multiplex PCR, the TCRdb table keeps only in-frame clones and is missing some. The table records around 30,000 clones, more than 75% of them present only once. The sequenced sample consisted of peripheral blood. The receptors here all came from a human donor in a cohort sampled during active COVID-19.

The chain couples TRBV7-2 to TRBJ2-3; 7 bases map to TRBD2. Losses at the gene ends were 1 base for V and 1 base for J; bases not matched to a gene: 14. From germline, CDR1 is SGHTA and CDR2 FQGNSA. The CDR3 covers 19 residues. CDR3 residues: CASSLDLVRGVDRTDTQYF. DNA for the CDR3: TGTGCCAGCAGCTTAGATCTGGTTCGGGGGGTGGATCGCACAGATACGCAGTATTTT.

The chain recombines TRBV15 with TRBJ1-6; TRBD1 matches 7 bases. The CDR3 runs 18 residues. Germline CDR1 reads LNHNV; CDR2 reads YYDKDF (reference sequence). V shed 6 bases and J 2 bases; nucleotides not matched to a gene: 13. The CDR3: CATRYAVGGGTYNSPLHF. CDR3 DNA sequence: TGTGCCACCAGATATGCCGTTGGAGGGGGCACCTATAATTCACCCCTCCACTTT.

V usage is TRBV7-3 and J usage is TRBJ2-2, with 9 positions matching TRBD1. The CDR3 consists of 17 residues. With 6 bases clipped from V and 8 bases from J, the junction kept 16 bases outside the gene matches. Germline V gene lookup returns CDR1 SGHTA and CDR2 FQGTGA. The CDR3 is CASRIAGTGSLVGELFF. In nucleotides, the CDR3 is TGTGCCAGCAGGATTGCCGGGACAGGGAGTCTTGTGGGGGAGCTGTTTTTT.

This clone was observed once. V and J are TRBV2 and TRBJ1-2, with TRBD1 identical over 8 bases. The ends lost 7 bases at V and 6 bases at J; junction bases unmatched: 13. The CDR3 runs 15 residues. CDR1 is SNHLY and CDR2 is FYNNEI in the germline V gene. The CDR3 sequence is CASTATHSTGDGYTF. CDR3 nucleotides: TGTGCCAGCACTGCAACTCACTCGACAGGGGATGGCTACACCTTC.

The chain carries TRBV29-1 and TRBJ2-3, with 8 bases matching TRBD2. CDR1 SQVTM and CDR2 ANQGSEA come from the germline V gene. V lost 2 bases and J lost 6; bases outside the gene matches: 10. This CDR3 spans 15 amino acids. CDR3 DNA sequence: TGCAGCGTTGAACGGCTCGGCGGGGGGCCTGATACGCAGTATTTT. This translates into CSVERLGGGPDTQYF.

The chain couples TRBV7-9 to TRBJ2-3, with 10 nucleotides matching TRBD2. V lost 5 bases and J lost 1; bases outside the gene matches: 12. The CDR3 is made up of 18 amino acids. Per germline, CDR1 SEHNR and CDR2 FQNEAQ (reference sequence). CDR3 DNA: TGTGCCAGCAGCCCGACAAGCGGGGGGGCCCCTGGCACAGATACGCAGTATTTT. It yields the protein CASSPTSGGAPGTDTQYF.

The rearrangement links TRBV27 to TRBJ1-6, with D tentatively TRBD1 (5 bases). The V end lost 6 bases, the J end lost 7 bases, and 13 bases lay between the germline ends. This CDR3 is built from 14 residues. Looked up from germline, CDR1 is MNHEY and CDR2 is SMNVEV (reference sequence). The CDR3 here is CASRPDSVNSPLHF. DNA of the CDR3: TGTGCCAGCAGACCCGACAGCGTCAATTCACCCCTCCACTTT.

The V call is TRBV9, the J call TRBJ1-4; a weak D match, TRBD1 (6 bases). The CDR3 is 15 residues long. The germline CDR1 and CDR2 sequences are SGDLS and YYNGEE. The V end was cut by 4 bases, the J end by 3 bases, with 13 bases between. This CDR3 reads CASSPRGAANEKLFF. The CDR3 DNA reads as TGTGCCAGCAGCCCCCGGGGGGCGGCTAATGAAAAACTGTTTTTT.

The count of this clone is one. V and J are TRBV4-1 and TRBJ2-7; 7 bases are shared with TRBD2. Trimming removed 1 base from V and 4 bases from J; junction bases left unmatched: 4. Germline lookup yields CDR1 MGHRA and CDR2 YSYEKL. The CDR3 runs 14 residues. CDR3 protein: CASSQGGGSYEQYF. The CDR3 region has the DNA TGCGCCAGCAGCCAAGGGGGAGGGTCTTACGAGCAGTACTTC.

The chain has TRBV9 and TRBJ2-2, with 9 bases aligning to TRBD2. Germline CDR1 SGDLS, CDR2 YYNGEE. This CDR3 is built from 16 residues. V was clipped by 3 bases and J by 7 bases; unmatched bases: 10. CDR3 DNA: TGTGCCAGCAGCGCCGCAGGCGGGGGGGCAGTCGGGGAGCTGTTTTTT. Residues: CASSAAGGGAVGELFF.

This clone has a single count. J is TRBJ2-3 and V is TRBV6-2 or TRBV6-3; 13 bases align to TRBD2. The CDR3 is made up of 19 amino acids. Per germline, CDR1 MNHEY and CDR2 SVGEGT. Trimming removed 6 bases from V and 1 base from J; junction bases left unmatched: 13. The CDR3 loop is CASSWLSTGLAGRTDTQYF. As DNA, the CDR3 is TGTGCCAGCAGCTGGCTCTCAACGGGACTAGCGGGGCGCACAGATACGCAGTATTTT.

The V call is TRBV4-1, the J call TRBJ1-5; D ambiguous. The CDR3 runs to 16 residues. The germline V and J ends were trimmed by 0 bases and 1 base, with 10 bases remaining between them. In germline, CDR1 is MGHRA, CDR2 YSYEKL. CDR3 nucleotide sequence: TGCGCCAGCAGCCAAGATGGAGCGCGGAGCAATCAGCCCCAGCATTTT. Protein: CASSQDGARSNQPQHF.